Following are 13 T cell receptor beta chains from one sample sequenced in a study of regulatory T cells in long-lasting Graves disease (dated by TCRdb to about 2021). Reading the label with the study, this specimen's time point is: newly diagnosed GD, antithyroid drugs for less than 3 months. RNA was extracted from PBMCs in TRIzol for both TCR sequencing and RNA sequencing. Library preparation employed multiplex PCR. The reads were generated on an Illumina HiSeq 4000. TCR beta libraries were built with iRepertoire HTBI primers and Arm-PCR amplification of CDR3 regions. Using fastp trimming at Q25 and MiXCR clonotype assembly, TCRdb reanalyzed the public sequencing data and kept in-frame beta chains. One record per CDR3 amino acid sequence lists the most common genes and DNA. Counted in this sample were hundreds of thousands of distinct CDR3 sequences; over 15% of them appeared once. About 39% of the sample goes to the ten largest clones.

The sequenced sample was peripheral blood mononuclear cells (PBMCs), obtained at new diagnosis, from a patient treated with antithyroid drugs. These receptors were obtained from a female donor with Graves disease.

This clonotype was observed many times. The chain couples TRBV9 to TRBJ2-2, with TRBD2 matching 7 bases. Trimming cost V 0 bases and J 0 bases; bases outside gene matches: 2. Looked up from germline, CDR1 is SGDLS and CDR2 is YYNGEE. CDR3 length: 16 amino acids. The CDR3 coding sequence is TGTGCCAGCAGCGTAGGGGGGGGTGCGAACACCGGGGAGCTGTTTTTT. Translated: CASSVGGGANTGELFF. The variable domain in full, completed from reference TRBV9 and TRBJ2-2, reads DSGVTQTPKHLITATGQRVTLRCSPRSGDLSVYWYQQSLDQGLQFLIQYYNGEERAKGNILERFSAQQFPDLHSELNLSSLELGDSALYFCASSVGGGANTGELFFGEGSRLTVL.

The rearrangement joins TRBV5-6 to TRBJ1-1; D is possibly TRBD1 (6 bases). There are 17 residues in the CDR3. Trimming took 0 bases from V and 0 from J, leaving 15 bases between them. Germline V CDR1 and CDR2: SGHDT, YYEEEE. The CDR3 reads CASSLVTGLGLNTEAFF. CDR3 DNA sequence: TGTGCCAGCAGCTTGGTGACAGGCTTGGGACTGAACACTGAAGCTTTCTTT.

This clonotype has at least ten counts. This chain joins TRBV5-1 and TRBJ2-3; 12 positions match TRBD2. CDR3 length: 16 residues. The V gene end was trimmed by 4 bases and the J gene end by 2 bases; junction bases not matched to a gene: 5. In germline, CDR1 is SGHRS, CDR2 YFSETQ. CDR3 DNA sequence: TGCGCCAGCAGCCCTGGACTAGCGGGGTTCACAGATACGCAGTATTTT. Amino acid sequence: CASSPGLAGFTDTQYF. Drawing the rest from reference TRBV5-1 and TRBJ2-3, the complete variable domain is KAGVTQTPRYLIKTRGQQVTLSCSPISGHRSVSWYQQTPGQGLQFLFEYFSETQRNKGNFPGRFSGRQFSNSRSEMNVSTLELGDSALYLCASSPGLAGFTDTQYFGPGTRLTVL.

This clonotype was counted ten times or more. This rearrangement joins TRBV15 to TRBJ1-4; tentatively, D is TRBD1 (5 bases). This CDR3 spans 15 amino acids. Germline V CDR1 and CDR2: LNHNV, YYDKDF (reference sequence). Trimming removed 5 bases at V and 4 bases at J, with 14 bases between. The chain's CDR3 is CATSGQGGVNEKLFF. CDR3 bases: TGTGCCACCAGCGGGCAGGGAGGGGTTAATGAAAAACTGTTTTTT. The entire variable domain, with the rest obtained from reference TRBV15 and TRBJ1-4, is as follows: DAMVIQNPRYQVTQFGKPVTLSCSQTLNHNVMYWYQQKSSQAPKLLFHYYDKDFNNEADTPDNFQSRRPNTSFCFLDIRSPGLGDTAMYLCATSGQGGVNEKLFFGSGTQLSVL.

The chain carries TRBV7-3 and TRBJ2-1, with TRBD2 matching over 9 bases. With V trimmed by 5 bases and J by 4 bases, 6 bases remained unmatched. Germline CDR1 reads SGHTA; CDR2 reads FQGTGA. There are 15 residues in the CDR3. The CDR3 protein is CASSRSGSTYNEQFF. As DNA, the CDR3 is TGTGCCAGCAGCCGTAGCGGGAGTACGTACAATGAGCAGTTCTTC.

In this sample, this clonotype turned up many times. The CDR3 is CASSLQHLSSYEQYF. DNA for the CDR3: TGTGCCAGCAGTTTGCAGCACTTGAGCTCCTACGAGCAGTACTTC. This sequence joins TRBV28 and TRBJ2-7; D not resolved. This CDR3 is built from 15 residues. CDR1 MDHEN and CDR2 SYDVKM come from the germline V gene. The ends were cut back, 3 bases at V and 0 bases at J, with 12 bases in the middle.

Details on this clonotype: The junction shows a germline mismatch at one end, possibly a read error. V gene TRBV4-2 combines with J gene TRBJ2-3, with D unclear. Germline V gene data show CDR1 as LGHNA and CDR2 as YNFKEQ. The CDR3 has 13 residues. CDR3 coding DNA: TGTGCCAGCAGCCAAGAACCTGATGCTGAAGCTCTCTTT. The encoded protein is CASSQEPDAEALF.

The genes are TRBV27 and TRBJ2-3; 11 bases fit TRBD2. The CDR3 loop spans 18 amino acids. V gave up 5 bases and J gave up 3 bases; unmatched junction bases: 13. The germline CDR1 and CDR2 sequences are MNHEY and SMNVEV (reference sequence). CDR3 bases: TGTGCCAGCAGTCCATTGGCGACTAGCGGGATTCAGACAGATACGCAGTATTTT. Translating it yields CASSPLATSGIQTDTQYF.

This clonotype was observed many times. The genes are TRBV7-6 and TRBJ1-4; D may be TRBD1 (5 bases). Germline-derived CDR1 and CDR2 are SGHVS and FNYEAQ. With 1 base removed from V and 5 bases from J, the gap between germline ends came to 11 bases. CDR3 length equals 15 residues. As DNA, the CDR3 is TGTGCCAGCAGCTTAGGGCAGGGACCCAATGAAAAACTGTTTTTT. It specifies CASSLGQGPNEKLFF. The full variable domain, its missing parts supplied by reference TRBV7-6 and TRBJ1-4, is GAGVSQSPRYKVTKRGQDVALRCDPISGHVSLYWYRQALGQGPEFLTYFNYEAQQDKSGLPNDRFSAERPEGSISTLTIQRTEQRDSAMYRCASSLGQGPNEKLFFGSGTQLSVL.

This chain's CDR3 is CASKQVPNQPQHF. CDR3 nucleotide sequence: TGTGCCAGCAAGCAGGTCCCCAATCAGCCCCAGCATTTT. This chain joins TRBV2 and TRBJ1-5; no clear D. Per germline, CDR1 SNHLY and CDR2 FYNNEI. This CDR3 is 13 amino acids long. Between the trimmed V and J ends, which lost 7 bases and 3 bases, there was a span of 10 bases.

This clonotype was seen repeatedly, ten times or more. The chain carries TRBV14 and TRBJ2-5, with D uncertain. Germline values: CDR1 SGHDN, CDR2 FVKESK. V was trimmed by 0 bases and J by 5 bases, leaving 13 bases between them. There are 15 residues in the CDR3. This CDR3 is CASSQEGQIRETQYF. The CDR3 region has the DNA TGTGCCAGCAGCCAAGAAGGGCAGATCCGGGAGACCCAGTACTTC.

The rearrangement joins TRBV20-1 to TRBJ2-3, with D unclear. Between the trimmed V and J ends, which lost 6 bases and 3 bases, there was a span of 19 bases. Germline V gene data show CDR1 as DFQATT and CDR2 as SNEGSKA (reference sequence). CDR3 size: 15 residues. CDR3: CSALEKGILTDTQYF. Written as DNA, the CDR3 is TGCAGTGCGCTCGAGAAGGGAATTTTAACAGATACGCAGTATTTT.

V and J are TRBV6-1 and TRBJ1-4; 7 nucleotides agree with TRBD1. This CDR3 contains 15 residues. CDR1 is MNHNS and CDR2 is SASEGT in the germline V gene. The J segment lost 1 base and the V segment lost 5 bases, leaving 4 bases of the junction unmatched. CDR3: CASSTRQGTNEKLFF. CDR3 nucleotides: TGTGCCAGCAGTACCCGACAGGGAACTAATGAAAAACTGTTTTTT.